This record concerns one T cell receptor beta chain sequence. Its antigen remains unknown. A read error may produce the germline difference seen at one junction end. The entry originates in a study of cytomegalovirus exposure and HLA in healthy donors. Study-wide results and caveats: A subsequent analysis found that TCR clusters from the first cohort also tended to co-occur in the 120 or so validation repertoires, with about 95% of cluster scores above 0. Cytomegalovirus association was listed for 164 TCR beta chains.

The repertoire was sequenced with immunoSEQ multiplex PCR; TCRdb's copy has only in-frame clones and lacks some. This table has 250,000 to 400,000 clones, around 90% appearing once. This CDR3 is 16 amino acids long. The germline V gene encodes CDR1 MDHEN and CDR2 SYDVKM. The sequence came from a woman in her twenties or thirties in good health and CMV-seropositive. The gene calls are TRBV28 and TRBJ2-7; either TRBD1 or TRBD2 may supply D (5 bases each). The sample comprised PBMCs. This CDR3 reads CASSLIGTYAFPLESF. In DNA, the CDR3 is TGTGCCAGCAGTTTAATCGGGACCTACGCCTTCCCTCTAGAATCATTC.